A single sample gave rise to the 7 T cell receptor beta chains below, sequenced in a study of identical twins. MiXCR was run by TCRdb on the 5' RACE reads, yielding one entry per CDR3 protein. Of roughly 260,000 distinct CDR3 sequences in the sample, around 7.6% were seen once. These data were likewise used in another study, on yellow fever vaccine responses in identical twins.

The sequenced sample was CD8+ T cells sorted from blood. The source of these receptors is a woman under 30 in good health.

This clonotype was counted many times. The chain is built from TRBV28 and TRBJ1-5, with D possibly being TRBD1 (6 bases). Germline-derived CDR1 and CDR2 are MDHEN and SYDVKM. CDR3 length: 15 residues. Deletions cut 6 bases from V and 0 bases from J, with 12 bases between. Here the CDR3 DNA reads TGTGCCAGCAGATCGACAGGCATTAGCAATCAGCCCCAGCATTTT. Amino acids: CASRSTGISNQPQHF.

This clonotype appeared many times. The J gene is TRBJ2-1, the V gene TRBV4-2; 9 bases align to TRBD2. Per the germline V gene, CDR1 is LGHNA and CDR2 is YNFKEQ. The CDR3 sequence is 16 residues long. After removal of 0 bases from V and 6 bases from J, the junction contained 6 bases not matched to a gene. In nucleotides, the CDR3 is TGTGCCAGCAGCCAAGATTTCAGCGGGGGGCCCAATGAGCAGTTCTTC. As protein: CASSQDFSGGPNEQFF.

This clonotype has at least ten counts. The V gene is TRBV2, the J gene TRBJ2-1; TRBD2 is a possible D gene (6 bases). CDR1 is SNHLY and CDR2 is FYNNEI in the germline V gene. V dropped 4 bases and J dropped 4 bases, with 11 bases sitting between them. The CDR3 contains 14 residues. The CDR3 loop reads CASSGRAGYNEQFF. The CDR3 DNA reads TGTGCCAGCAGTGGAAGGGCGGGGTACAATGAGCAGTTCTTC.

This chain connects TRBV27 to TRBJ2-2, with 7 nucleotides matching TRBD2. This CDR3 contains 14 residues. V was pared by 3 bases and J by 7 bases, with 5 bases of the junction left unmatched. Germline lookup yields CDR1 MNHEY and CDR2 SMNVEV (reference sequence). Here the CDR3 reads CASSFAGRGGELFF. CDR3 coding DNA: TGTGCCAGCAGTTTTGCAGGGAGGGGCGGGGAGCTGTTTTTT.

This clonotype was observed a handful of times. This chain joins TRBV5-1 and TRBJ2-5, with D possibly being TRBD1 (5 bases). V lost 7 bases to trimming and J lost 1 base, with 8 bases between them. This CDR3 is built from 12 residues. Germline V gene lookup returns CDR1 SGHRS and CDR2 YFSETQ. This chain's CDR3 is CASHRFQETQYF. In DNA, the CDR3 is TGCGCCAGCCACAGGTTCCAAGAGACCCAGTACTTC.

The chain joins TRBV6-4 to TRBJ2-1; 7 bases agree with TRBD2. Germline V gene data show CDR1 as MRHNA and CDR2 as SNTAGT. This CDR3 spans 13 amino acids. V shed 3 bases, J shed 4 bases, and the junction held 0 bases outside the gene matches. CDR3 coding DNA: TGTGCCAGCAGTGAGCGGGAGTACAATGAGCAGTTCTTC. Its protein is CASSEREYNEQFF.

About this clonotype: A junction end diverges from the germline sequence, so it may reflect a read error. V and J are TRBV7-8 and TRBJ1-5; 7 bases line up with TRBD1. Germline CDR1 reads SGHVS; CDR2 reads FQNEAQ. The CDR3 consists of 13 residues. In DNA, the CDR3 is TGTGCCAGCGGGGGACAGCCTAATCAGCCCCACCATTTT. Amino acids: CASGGQPNQPHHF.